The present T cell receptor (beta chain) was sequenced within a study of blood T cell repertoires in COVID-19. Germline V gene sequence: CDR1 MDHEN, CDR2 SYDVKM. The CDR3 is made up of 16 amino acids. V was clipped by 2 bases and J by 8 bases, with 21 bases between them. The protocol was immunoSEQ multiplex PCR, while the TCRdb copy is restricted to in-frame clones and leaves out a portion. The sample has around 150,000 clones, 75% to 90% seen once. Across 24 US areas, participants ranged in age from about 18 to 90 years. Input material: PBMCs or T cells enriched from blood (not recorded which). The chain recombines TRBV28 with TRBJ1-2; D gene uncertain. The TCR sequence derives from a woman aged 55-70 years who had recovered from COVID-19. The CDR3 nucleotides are TGTGCCAGCAGTTTAATGTCCCAGGATATATGGAGGGGCTACACCTTC. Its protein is CASSLMSQDIWRGYTF.